The text below deals with one T cell receptor (beta chain). This clonotype was seen more than once but under ten times. What antigen it recognizes has not been identified. Base qualities are not at hand, and no much larger clone is one base apart. These data come from a study of blood T cells in healthy people across ages (dated by TCRdb to between 2014 and 2017). About the full investigation: Template switching captured roughly one uniquely barcoded TCR beta cDNA molecule per two T cells in model experiments. Donors were grouped into four age groups: young (average roughly 17 years), middle-aged (around 39), aged (about 60) and long-lived (around 82). For two donors (one aged 18 to 30 and one aged 80 or older), the study analyzed two additional independent replicas of 1 million unique cDNA reads from the same blood draw. Donors of different ages were randomly distributed across sequencing lanes to avoid experimental bias. Age-related changes in TCR beta repertoire diversity were measured in the study by deep sequencing normalized with unique cDNA molecular identifiers.

Library generation was performed with 5' RACE. The listed sequencing device is Illumina HiSeq 2500. A second about 7 to 12 cycle PCR used a sample-barcoded 5' primer and a J-beta primer mix. A unique molecular identifier was introduced onto each TCR beta cDNA molecule by a template-switch 5' adaptor carrying 12 random nucleotides. Each sample yielded at least 2.5 million CDR3-containing paired-end reads. The Mint cDNA synthesis kit, primed by a TRBC-specific oligonucleotide, was used to synthesize first-strand cDNA from all RNA. Following uracil-DNA glycosylase treatment, all cDNA underwent a first 18-cycle PCR with the universal primers M1SS and BC2_uni_R. Per the source publication's procedure: Each sample was normalized by randomly selecting 1 million high-quality reads, each carrying a distinct molecular identifier. Instead of being binned into consensus sequences, reads with shared molecular identifiers were discarded. CDR3 identification, clonotype clustering and error correction used MiTCR with a Q25 quality threshold and the strictest error-elimination algorithm. A nonparametric unseen species model with Euler transformation was used to estimate a lower bound on total TCR beta diversity. The public reads were reanalyzed by TCRdb: fastp trimming at Q25, MiXCR alignment, in-frame beta chains only. Each CDR3 protein appears once, grouped with its most common genes and DNA. The V and J calls come from TCRdb's annotation, not from the publication. Present in this sample are approximately 1,000,000 distinct CDR3 sequences, about two fifths of which were seen just once. The ten largest clones add up to less than 15% of the sample.

The donors were 40 or so Caucasian individuals from Russia, aged roughly 6 to 100 years, who were systemically healthy. Each donor gave around 9.5 milliliters of peripheral blood, collected into EDTA-treated Vacutainer tubes. PBMCs were isolated by Ficoll-Paque density-gradient centrifugation, with at least 6 million obtained per sample. Total RNA, at least 5.5 micrograms per sample, was extracted from PBMCs with Trizol reagent. For every donor, an aliquot of PBMCs went through flow cytometry to measure the percentages of naive CD45RAhigh/CD27high T cells. Findings and caveats that apply to the study as a whole: The percentage of naive T cells measured by flow cytometry correlated strongly with observed TCR beta diversity. Because donor CMV infection status was unknown, age-related changes in expanded clonotypes were potentially confounded. The long-lived group showed more naive CD4+ T cells, fewer expanded clones and increased TCR diversity than the aged group, suggesting age selection. Observed TCR beta diversity per million T cells fell roughly linearly with age, and a significant reduction was already apparent by age around 40. Total diversity estimates from one million sequenced T cells were considered lower bounds and underestimates. Since profiling was done on bulk unsorted PBMCs, naive and antigen-experienced compartments could not be conclusively compared.

This clonotype originated in a man between 18 and 29 years old in good health. Sequenced: blood.

The CDR3 region has the sequence CASSFWGVDTQYF. DNA sequence: TGTGCCAGCAGTTTCTGGGGGGTGGATACGCAGTATTTT. Recombination linked TRBV27 to TRBJ2-3; the D segment could be TRBD2, given 6 matching bases. Trimming removed 3 bases from V and 6 bases from J, leaving 10 bases between the germline ends. As encoded in the germline V gene (reference sequence), CDR1 is MNHEY while CDR2 is SMNVEV. Spanning cysteine to phenylalanine, the CDR3 consists of 13 amino acids. The kept DNA is CDR3 alone, 39 bases in frame from the first base.